Listed below are T cell receptor beta chains from one sample, sequenced in a study of persistence of HIV-infected CD4 T cells. Their cognate antigens are unknown. Data came from immunoSEQ multiplex PCR; TCRdb stores just in-frame clones and leaves some out. This sample has about 47,000 clones, with more than 85% found just once. The specimen was CD4+ T cells sorted from PBMCs after approximately 18-hour stimulation, collected from a patient who received antiretroviral therapy. Source of these receptors: an adult man with HIV who was CMV-seropositive. The conserved cysteine and the conserved F or W are not part of the CDR3 here. The order of the fields is J gene, V gene, clone size, CDR3 protein. Not every row has a clone size; where given, it reads once, few, many or a size class.

J: TRBJ1-2; V: TRBV18; size: -; CDR3: ASSPQTQTGGHYGYT
J: TRBJ2-4; V: TRBV24-1; size: -; CDR3: ATSEPTGDRNIQY
J: TRBJ2-1; V: TRBV5-1; size: -; CDR3: ASSRTSGGAHEQF
J: TRBJ2-1; V: TRBV24-1; size: once; CDR3: ATSDPRTSGGVNEQF
J: TRBJ2-3; V: TRBV2; size: -; CDR3: ASSEVDGFTDTQY
J: TRBJ1-5; V: TRBV7-2; size: -; CDR3: ASSLDPARQGNQPQH
J: TRBJ1-6; V: TRBV19; size: -; CDR3: ASSIQATSYNSPLH
J: TRBJ2-2; V: TRBV11-3; size: -; CDR3: ASSLVIAGGAVSAGELF
J: TRBJ1-2; V: TRBV7-9; size: -; CDR3: ASSRDRDYGYT
J: TRBJ1-5; V: TRBV3-1/TRBV3-2; size: -; CDR3: ASSQMGQPQH
J: TRBJ1-4; V: TRBV19; size: -; CDR3: ASSSWTANEKLF
J: TRBJ2-3; V: TRBV24-1; size: -; CDR3: ATKAQGADTQY
J: TRBJ1-6; V: TRBV5-1; size: -; CDR3: ASSSRRGVDNSPLH
J: TRBJ2-6; V: TRBV7-2; size: -; CDR3: ASSAREAGGMPGANVLT
J: TRBJ2-1; V: TRBV7-6; size: -; CDR3: ASSLSSRSYNEQF
J: TRBJ2-2; V: TRBV7-9; size: -; CDR3: ASSTDRDTGELF
J: TRBJ1-1; V: TRBV19; size: -; CDR3: ASSIQLYGGEAF
J: TRBJ1-3; V: TRBV5-1; size: -; CDR3: ASRIGSYSGNTIY
J: TRBJ1-6; V: TRBV4-1; size: -; CDR3: ASRTGSSSYNSPLH
J: TRBJ1-2; V: TRBV25-1; size: -; CDR3: ASSGGGAQYSGYT
J: TRBJ2-2; V: TRBV12-5; size: -; CDR3: ASGLSTGELF
J: TRBJ1-6; V: TRBV9; size: -; CDR3: ASSLDRGNSPLH
J: TRBJ1-1; V: TRBV12-5; size: -; CDR3: ASARQGMNTGAF
J: TRBJ2-3; V: TRBV7-3; size: -; CDR3: ASSRSGDTQY
J: TRBJ2-1; V: TRBV7-2; size: -; CDR3: ASSLNYHNEQF
J: TRBJ1-5; V: TRBV19; size: -; CDR3: ASSPTGIQPQH
J: TRBJ2-7; V: TRBV27; size: -; CDR3: ASRRVSGYEQY
J: TRBJ1-5; V: TRBV5-8; size: -; CDR3: ASSGFNQPQH
J: TRBJ2-7; V: TRBV28; size: -; CDR3: ATSLMEPEQY
J: TRBJ2-2; V: TRBV30; size: -; CDR3: AWSGGAANTGELF
J: TRBJ2-7; V: TRBV3-1/TRBV3-2; size: -; CDR3: ASSQGRGNEQY
J: TRBJ1-3; V: TRBV7-2; size: -; CDR3: ASSWTSGISGNTIY
J: TRBJ2-7; V: TRBV30; size: -; CDR3: AWSPSGTVPYEQY
J: TRBJ2-1; V: TRBV3-1/TRBV3-2; size: -; CDR3: ASSQADLGEQF
J: TRBJ2-3; V: TRBV27; size: -; CDR3: ASSRRGQGTDTQY
J: TRBJ2-7; V: TRBV28; size: few; CDR3: ASSLYGGARYEQY
J: TRBJ2-5; V: TRBV9; size: -; CDR3: ASSVGLVRKQTQY
J: TRBJ2-2; V: TRBV19; size: -; CDR3: ATSRDRDLRNTGELF
J: TRBJ1-5; V: TRBV19; size: -; CDR3: ASSMGGKYSNQPQH
J: TRBJ1-6; V: TRBV10-2; size: -; CDR3: ASRDRVTNSPLH
J: TRBJ1-5; V: TRBV21-1; size: few; CDR3: ASSTNPDSNQPQH
J: TRBJ2-7; V: TRBV7-2; size: -; CDR3: ASSKTRLSSYEQY
J: TRBJ2-1; V: TRBV5-4; size: once; CDR3: ASSPGLAGGLEQF
J: TRBJ1-4; V: TRBV9; size: -; CDR3: ASSAGTGVPHNEKLF
J: TRBJ1-1; V: TRBV27; size: -; CDR3: ASSPYRGGTEAF
J: TRBJ2-1; V: TRBV11-1; size: -; CDR3: ASSLPASSYNEQF
J: TRBJ2-4; V: TRBV28; size: -; CDR3: ASSFPGLAGIQY
J: TRBJ2-7; V: TRBV7-9; size: -; CDR3: ASSLVGTGAHEQY
J: TRBJ2-3; V: TRBV15; size: -; CDR3: ATSRGQRASGRTDTQY
J: TRBJ1-3; V: TRBV9; size: -; CDR3: ASSSRPGGREGNTIY
J: TRBJ2-7; V: TRBV9; size: once; CDR3: ASSVASVSSYEQY
J: TRBJ2-7; V: TRBV3-1/TRBV3-2; size: -; CDR3: ASSHRDRNYEQY
J: TRBJ1-6; V: TRBV28; size: -; CDR3: ASRSWTGGLNSPLH
J: TRBJ2-2; V: TRBV6-5; size: -; CDR3: ATPRGVDTGELF
J: TRBJ2-1; V: TRBV10-3; size: -; CDR3: AISGGGQGVNEQF
J: TRBJ1-1; V: TRBV7-3; size: -; CDR3: ASSLRGNTEAF
J: TRBJ1-5; V: TRBV4-2; size: -; CDR3: ASSQDGSNQPQH
J: TRBJ1-5; V: TRBV24-1; size: once; CDR3: ATSERDRDQPQH